This is a list of T cell receptor beta chains from one sample in a study of blood T cell repertoires in COVID-19. Profiled with immunoSEQ multiplex PCR; TCRdb holds only in-frame clones, not every one. The repertoire has about 250,000 clones, 75% to 90% of them found once; the top ten carry less than 2.5%. The sample was PBMCs or T cells enriched from blood (not recorded which). These receptors all stem from a woman aged 18-30 years who had recovered from COVID-19. Each CDR3 is given with its conserved first and last residue. Each record gives: V gene, CDR3 length, clone size, J gene, D gene, CDR3 DNA, CDR3 protein. The D gene is left open where the match is weak. Size is omitted from some rows. Given values are once, few, many or a class for expanded clones.

v_gene: TRBV7-2; len: 16; abundance: .; j_gene: TRBJ2-7; d_gene: TRBD2; CDR3nt: TGTGCCAGCCGCCCTAGCGGGGGGCCTCCTAGTGAAGAGCAGTACTTC; CDR3aa: CASRPSGGPPSEEQYF
v_gene: TRBV7-6; len: 16; abundance: .; j_gene: TRBJ2-3; d_gene: .; CDR3nt: TGTGCCAGCAGCTCCCGGGTGGGGCGGGGCGCAGATACGCAGTATTTT; CDR3aa: CASSSRVGRGADTQYF
v_gene: TRBV4-1; len: 16; abundance: .; j_gene: TRBJ1-2; d_gene: TRBD1; CDR3nt: TGCGCCAGCAGCTCCCCCGGACAGGGAGGTAACTATGGCTACACCTTC; CDR3aa: CASSSPGQGGNYGYTF
v_gene: TRBV29-1; len: 13; abundance: .; j_gene: TRBJ1-4; d_gene: TRBD1; CDR3nt: TGCAGCGTTGCGAGACAGGGGAATGAAAAACTGTTTTTT; CDR3aa: CSVARQGNEKLFF
v_gene: TRBV2; len: 14; abundance: .; j_gene: TRBJ2-1; d_gene: .; CDR3nt: TGTGCCAGCAGTCTAGCGCTCTCCTACAATGAGCAGTTCTTC; CDR3aa: CASSLALSYNEQFF
v_gene: TRBV9; len: 14; abundance: .; j_gene: TRBJ1-2; d_gene: .; CDR3nt: TGTGCCAGCAGCGTAGCGGACAGAGGCTATGGCTACACCTTC; CDR3aa: CASSVADRGYGYTF
v_gene: TRBV5-1; len: 16; abundance: .; j_gene: TRBJ1-1; d_gene: TRBD1; CDR3nt: TGCGCCAGCAGCTACCGCCGGGACAGGGGGCTTACTGAAGCTTTCTTT; CDR3aa: CASSYRRDRGLTEAFF
v_gene: TRBV27; len: 16; abundance: .; j_gene: TRBJ2-2; d_gene: .; CDR3nt: TGTGCCAGCAGCCGGCCCGGAGACAGGAACACCGGGGAGCTGTTTTTT; CDR3aa: CASSRPGDRNTGELFF
v_gene: TRBV19; len: 14; abundance: .; j_gene: TRBJ2-1; d_gene: TRBD1; CDR3nt: TGTGCCAGTAGTCCCCGGGACAGGGTCAATGAGCAGTTCTTC; CDR3aa: CASSPRDRVNEQFF
v_gene: TRBV11-1; len: 15; abundance: .; j_gene: TRBJ1-1; d_gene: .; CDR3nt: TGTGCCAGCGGGAGCGGGGATACCGGGGCCCCGCGGGCTTTCTTT; CDR3aa: CASGSGDTGAPRAFF
v_gene: TRBV19; len: 16; abundance: .; j_gene: TRBJ2-1; d_gene: .; CDR3nt: TGTGCCAGTAGTCTTTGGACAGACCCAATTAACAATGAGCAGTTCTTC; CDR3aa: CASSLWTDPINNEQFF
v_gene: TRBV2; len: 13; abundance: once; j_gene: TRBJ2-7; d_gene: TRBD2; CDR3nt: TGTGCCAGCAGCGGGACTAGCGGGGAGGAGCAGTACTTC; CDR3aa: CASSGTSGEEQYF